Shown below are 8 T cell receptor beta chains from a single sample sequenced in a study of blood T cell repertoires in COVID-19. The method was immunoSEQ multiplex PCR; TCRdb's version includes in-frame clones alone and lacks a portion of them. In the table there are some 390,000 clones, around 89% of which are singletons. The specimen sequenced was PBMCs or T cells enriched from blood (not recorded which). The receptors here all came from a man aged 25 to 40 who had recovered from COVID-19.

V is TRBV19 and J is TRBJ2-5, with 9 bases matching TRBD1. This CDR3 is built from 14 residues. Per the germline V gene, CDR1 is LNHDA and CDR2 is SQIVND (reference sequence). Losses at the gene ends were 5 bases for V and 7 bases for J; bases not matched to a gene: 8. CDR3 sequence (DNA): TGTGCCAGTAGTGCAACAGGGGGCGGAGCGACCCAGTACTTC. Protein product: CASSATGGGATQYF.

The CDR3 protein is CASSVYPIAEGPNNEQFF. The CDR3 nucleotides read TGTGCCAGCAGCGTATATCCCATCGCGGAGGGCCCAAACAATGAGCAGTTCTTC. The J gene is TRBJ2-1, the V gene TRBV9; the D gene is possibly TRBD2 (6 bases). CDR3 length equals 18 residues. CDR1 and CDR2 from the germline V gene are SGDLS and YYNGEE. Trimming pared 1 base from V and 5 bases from J, leaving 22 bases between.

The chain recombines TRBV7-9 with TRBJ1-2; TRBD1 matches 9 bases. CDR1 and CDR2 from the germline V gene are SEHNR and FQNEAQ (reference sequence). CDR3 length: 18 residues. The trim removed 3 bases at V and 3 bases at J, leaving 14 bases unmatched. CDR3 bases: TGTGCCAGCAGCTTCTACCCCCACTTGGACAGGGGCGACTATGGCTACACCTTC. Its translation: CASSFYPHLDRGDYGYTF.

V gene TRBV18 combines with J gene TRBJ2-3; TRBD2 aligns across 7 bases. The CDR3 contains 16 residues. The junction had 8 bases not matched to a gene; V was cut back by 5 bases and J by 0 bases. The germline gives CDR1 KGHSH, CDR2 LQKENI. CDR3: CASSTFSSGSTDTQYF. DNA of the CDR3: TGTGCCAGCTCAACCTTCTCTAGCGGAAGCACAGATACGCAGTATTTT.

The rearrangement uses TRBV4-1 and TRBJ1-1; 7 nucleotides align to TRBD1. Per the germline V gene, CDR1 is MGHRA and CDR2 is YSYEKL. CDR3 length: 13 residues. Unmatched junction bases numbered 5, after V lost 3 bases and J lost 7 bases. In DNA, the CDR3 is TGCGCCAGCAGCCAGAGGAGGGGGCTTGAAGCTTTCTTT. This gives the protein CASSQRRGLEAFF.

The rearrangement links TRBV2 to TRBJ2-2; 7 nucleotides agree with TRBD2. Germline CDR1 SNHLY, CDR2 FYNNEI. V lost 10 bases, J lost 2 bases, and 7 bases stayed unmatched. The CDR3 has 14 residues. CDR3 nucleotide sequence: TGTGCCACGACTCTAGCGGCCAACACCGGGGAGCTGTTTTTT. It encodes CATTLAANTGELFF.

The chain employs TRBV28 and TRBJ2-7; possible D gene TRBD1, 6 bases. This CDR3 has 18 amino acids. Germline lookup yields CDR1 MDHEN and CDR2 SYDVKM. V lost 5 bases and J lost 2, with 25 bases in between. The CDR3 sequence: CASSPTRLTGTSPYEQYF. The CDR3 bases are TGTGCCAGCAGTCCTACTCGACTCACCGGGACATCCCCCTACGAGCAGTACTTC.

The chain couples TRBV5-4 to TRBJ2-1; 10 nucleotides align to TRBD2. CDR3 length: 15 amino acids. Germline V lookup: CDR1 SGHNT, CDR2 YYREEE (reference sequence). With V trimmed by 2 bases and J by 8 bases, 7 bases remained unmatched. The CDR3 sequence is CASSFGLAGVDEQFF. For the CDR3, the DNA is TGTGCCAGCAGCTTTGGTCTAGCGGGAGTGGATGAGCAGTTCTTC.